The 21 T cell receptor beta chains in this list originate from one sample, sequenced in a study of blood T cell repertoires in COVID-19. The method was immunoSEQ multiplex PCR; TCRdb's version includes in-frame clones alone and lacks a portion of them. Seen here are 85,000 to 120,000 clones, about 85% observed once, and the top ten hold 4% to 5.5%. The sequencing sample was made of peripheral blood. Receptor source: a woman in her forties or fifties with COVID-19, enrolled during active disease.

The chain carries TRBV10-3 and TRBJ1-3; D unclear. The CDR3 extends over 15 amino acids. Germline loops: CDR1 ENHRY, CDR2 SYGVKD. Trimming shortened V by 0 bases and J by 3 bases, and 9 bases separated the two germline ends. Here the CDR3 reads CAISESRQLGNTIYF. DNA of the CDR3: TGTGCCATCAGTGAGTCGAGACAACTTGGAAACACCATATATTTT.

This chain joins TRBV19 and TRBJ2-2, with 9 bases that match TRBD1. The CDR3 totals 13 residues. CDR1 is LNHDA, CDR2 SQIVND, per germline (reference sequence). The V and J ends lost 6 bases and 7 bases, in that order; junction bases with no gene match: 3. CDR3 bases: TGTGCCAGTAGGACAGGGGGAGTCGGGGAGCTGTTTTTT. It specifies CASRTGGVGELFF. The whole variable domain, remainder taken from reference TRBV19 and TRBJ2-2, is DGGITQSPKYLFRKEGQNVTLSCEQNLNHDAMYWYRQDPGQGLRLIYYSQIVNDFQKGDIAEGYSVSREKKESFPLTVTSAQKNPTAFYLCASRTGGVGELFFGEGSRLTVL.

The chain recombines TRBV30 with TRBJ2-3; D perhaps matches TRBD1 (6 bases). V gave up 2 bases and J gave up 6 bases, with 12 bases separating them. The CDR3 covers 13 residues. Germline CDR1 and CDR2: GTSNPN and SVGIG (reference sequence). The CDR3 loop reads CAWSQHQGDTQYF. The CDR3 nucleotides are TGTGCCTGGAGTCAACATCAGGGGGATACGCAGTATTTT.

The CDR3, as DNA: TGTGCCAGCATCCTAGGAGCCGGGGAGCTGTTTTTT. It is translated as CASILGAGELFF. The chain has TRBV12-3 or TRBV12-4 and TRBJ2-2; D gene unclear. The CDR3 is 12 residues long. V was cut by 7 bases and J by 6 bases, with 9 bases left in between.

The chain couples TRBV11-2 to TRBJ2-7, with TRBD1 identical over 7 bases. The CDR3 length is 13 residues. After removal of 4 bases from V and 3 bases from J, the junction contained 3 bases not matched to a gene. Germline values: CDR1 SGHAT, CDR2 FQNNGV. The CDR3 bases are TGTGCCAGCAGCTCCGGACAGGTCTACGAGCAGTACTTC. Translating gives CASSSGQVYEQYF.

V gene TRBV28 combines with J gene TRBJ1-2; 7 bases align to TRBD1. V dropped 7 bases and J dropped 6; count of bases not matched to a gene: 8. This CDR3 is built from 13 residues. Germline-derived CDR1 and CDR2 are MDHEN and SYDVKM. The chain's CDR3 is CASTGYRGDGYTF. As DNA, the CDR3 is TGTGCCAGCACCGGCTACAGGGGAGATGGCTACACCTTC.

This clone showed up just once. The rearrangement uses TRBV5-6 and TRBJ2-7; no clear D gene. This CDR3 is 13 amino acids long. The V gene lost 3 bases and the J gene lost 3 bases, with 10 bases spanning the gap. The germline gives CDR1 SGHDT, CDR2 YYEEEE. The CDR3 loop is CASSSVTLYEQYF. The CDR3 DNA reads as TGTGCCAGCAGCTCAGTGACACTCTACGAGCAGTACTTC.

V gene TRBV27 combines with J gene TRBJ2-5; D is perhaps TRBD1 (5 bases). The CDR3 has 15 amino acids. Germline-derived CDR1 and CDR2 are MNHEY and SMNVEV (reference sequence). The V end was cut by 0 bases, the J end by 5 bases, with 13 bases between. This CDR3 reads CASSLSWQGSETQYF. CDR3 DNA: TGTGCCAGCAGTTTATCTTGGCAGGGCAGCGAGACCCAGTACTTC.

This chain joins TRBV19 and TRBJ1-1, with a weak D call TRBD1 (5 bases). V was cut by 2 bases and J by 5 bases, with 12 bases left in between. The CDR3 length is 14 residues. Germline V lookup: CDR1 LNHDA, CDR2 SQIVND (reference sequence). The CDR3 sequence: CASSINGGGTEAFF. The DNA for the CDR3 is TGTGCCAGTAGTATAAACGGGGGAGGGACTGAAGCTTTCTTT.

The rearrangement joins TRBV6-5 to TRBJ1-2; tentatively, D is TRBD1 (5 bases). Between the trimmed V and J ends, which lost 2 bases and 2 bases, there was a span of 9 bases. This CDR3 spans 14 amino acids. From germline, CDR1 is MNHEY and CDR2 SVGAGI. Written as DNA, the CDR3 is TGTGCCAGCAGTTACGCCAGGGCAAACTATGGCTACACCTTC. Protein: CASSYARANYGYTF.

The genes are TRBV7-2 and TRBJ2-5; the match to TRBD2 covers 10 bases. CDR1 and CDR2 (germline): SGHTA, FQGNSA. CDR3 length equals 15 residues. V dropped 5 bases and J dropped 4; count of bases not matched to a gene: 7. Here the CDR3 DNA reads TGTGCCAGCAGCACCCGTGTAGCGGGGGGAGAGACCCAGTACTTC. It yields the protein CASSTRVAGGETQYF.

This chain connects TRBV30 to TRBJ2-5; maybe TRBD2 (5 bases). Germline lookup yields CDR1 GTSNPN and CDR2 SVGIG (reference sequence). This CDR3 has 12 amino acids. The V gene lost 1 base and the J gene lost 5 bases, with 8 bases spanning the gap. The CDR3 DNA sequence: TGTGCCTGGAGTGCAACTAGGGAGACCCAGTACTTC. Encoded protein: CAWSATRETQYF. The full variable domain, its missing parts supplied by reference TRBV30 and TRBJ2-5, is SQTIHQWPATLVQPVGSPLSLECTVEGTSNPNLYWYRQAAGRGLQLLFYSVGIGQISSEVPQNLSASRPQDRQFILSSKKLLLSDSGFYLCAWSATRETQYFGPGTRLLVL.

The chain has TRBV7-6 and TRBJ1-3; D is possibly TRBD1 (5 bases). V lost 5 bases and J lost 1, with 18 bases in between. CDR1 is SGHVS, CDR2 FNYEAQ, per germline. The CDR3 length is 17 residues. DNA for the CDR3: TGTGCCAGCAGCGAATATCCCCCCGGGGGTTCTGGAAACACCATATATTTT. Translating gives CASSEYPPGGSGNTIYF.

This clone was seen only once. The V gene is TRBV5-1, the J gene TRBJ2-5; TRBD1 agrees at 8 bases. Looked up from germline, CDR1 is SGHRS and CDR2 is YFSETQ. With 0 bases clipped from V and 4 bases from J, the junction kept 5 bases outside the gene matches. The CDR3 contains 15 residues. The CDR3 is CASSLGQGAVETQYF. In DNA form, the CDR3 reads TGCGCCAGCAGCTTGGGGCAGGGGGCTGTAGAGACCCAGTACTTC.

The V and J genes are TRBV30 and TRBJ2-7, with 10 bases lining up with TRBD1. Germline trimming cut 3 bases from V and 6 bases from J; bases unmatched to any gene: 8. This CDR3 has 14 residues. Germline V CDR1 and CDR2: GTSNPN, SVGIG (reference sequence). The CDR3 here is CAWRMDRGGREQYF. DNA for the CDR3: TGTGCCTGGAGAATGGACAGGGGGGGGCGCGAGCAGTACTTC.

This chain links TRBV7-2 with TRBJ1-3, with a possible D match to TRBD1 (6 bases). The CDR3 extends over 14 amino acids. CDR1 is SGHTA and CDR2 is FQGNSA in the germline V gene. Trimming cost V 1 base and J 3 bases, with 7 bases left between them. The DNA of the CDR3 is TGTGCCAGCAGCTTAGGGACAGATGGAAACACCATATATTTT. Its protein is CASSLGTDGNTIYF.

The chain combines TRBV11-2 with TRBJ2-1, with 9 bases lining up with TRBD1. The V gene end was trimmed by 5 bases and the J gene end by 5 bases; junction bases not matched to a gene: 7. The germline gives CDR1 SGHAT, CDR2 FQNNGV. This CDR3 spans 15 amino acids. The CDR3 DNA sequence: TGTGCCAGCAGCACACTAGGGACAGGGAACAATGAGCAGTTCTTC. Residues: CASSTLGTGNNEQFF.

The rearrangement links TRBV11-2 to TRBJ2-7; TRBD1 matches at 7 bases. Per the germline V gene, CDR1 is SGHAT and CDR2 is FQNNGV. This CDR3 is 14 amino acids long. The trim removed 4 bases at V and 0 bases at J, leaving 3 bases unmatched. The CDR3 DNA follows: TGTGCCAGCAGCTCTAACAGGGGCTCCTACGAGCAGTACTTC. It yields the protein CASSSNRGSYEQYF. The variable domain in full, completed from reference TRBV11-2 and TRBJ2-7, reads EAGVAQSPRYKIIEKRQSVAFWCNPISGHATLYWYQQILGQGPKLLIQFQNNGVVDDSQLPKDRFSAERLKGVDSTLKIQPAKLEDSAVYLCASSSNRGSYEQYFGPGTRLTVT.

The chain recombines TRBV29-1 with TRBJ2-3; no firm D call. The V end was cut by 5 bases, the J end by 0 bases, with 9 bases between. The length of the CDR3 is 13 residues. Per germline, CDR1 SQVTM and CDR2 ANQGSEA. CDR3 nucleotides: TGCAGCGTTTTCGCGGCCAGCACAGATACGCAGTATTTT. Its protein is CSVFAASTDTQYF.

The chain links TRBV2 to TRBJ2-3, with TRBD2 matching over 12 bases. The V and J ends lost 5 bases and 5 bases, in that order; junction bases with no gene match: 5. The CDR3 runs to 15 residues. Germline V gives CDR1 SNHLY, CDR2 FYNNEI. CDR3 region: CASSHRTSGVDTQYF. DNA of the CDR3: TGTGCCAGCAGTCACAGGACTAGCGGGGTAGATACGCAGTATTTT.

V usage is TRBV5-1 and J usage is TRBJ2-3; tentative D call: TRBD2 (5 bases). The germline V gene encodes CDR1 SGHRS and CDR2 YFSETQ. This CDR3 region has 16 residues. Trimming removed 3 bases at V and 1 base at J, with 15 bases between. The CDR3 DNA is TGCGCCAGCAGCTCCCTATTCTACGGGGGCACAGATACGCAGTATTTT. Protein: CASSSLFYGGTDTQYF. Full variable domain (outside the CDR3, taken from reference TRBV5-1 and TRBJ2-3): KAGVTQTPRYLIKTRGQQVTLSCSPISGHRSVSWYQQTPGQGLQFLFEYFSETQRNKGNFPGRFSGRQFSNSRSEMNVSTLELGDSALYLCASSSLFYGGTDTQYFGPGTRLTVL.